A selection of T cell receptor beta chains follows, all from one sample in a study of long-term antiretroviral therapy in people with HIV. The table came from immunoSEQ multiplex PCR; TCRdb's copy has only in-frame clones and leaves some out. The table lists about 24,000 clones, about 80% of them singletons. The sequences come from unsorted PBMCs, collected 1.2 years after starting antiretroviral therapy. These receptors were collected from a middle-aged woman with HIV. The CDR3 runs from the conserved cysteine through the conserved F or W. The order of the fields is V gene, CDR3 protein.

TRBV5-4 | CASSLLWTGSYDEQYF
TRBV6-6 | CASNGYEGIRQFF
TRBV6-1 | CASSLSLSGGTEAFF
TRBV4-1 | CASSQETRLTYEQYF
TRBV27 | CASSNSWTDTQYF
TRBV11-2 | CASSSYNRDSGKYF
TRBV11-2 | CASSLGETQYF
TRBV6-5 | CASSYSQGNSPLHF
TRBV6-6 | CASSYTGYTGELFF
TRBV2 | CASSDVRDKTYEQYF
TRBV7-2 | CASSLISVVPDTQYF
TRBV5-4 | CASSRPTGDGNSPLHF
TRBV27 | CASSNPLGWGGGELFF
TRBV29-1 | CSVSPGGELFF
TRBV19 | CASSTQSNEKLFF
TRBV7-9 | CASSFSATNTGELFF
TRBV6-1 | CASSERWGNSNQPQHF
TRBV2 | CASSEMIGGSTDTQYF
TRBV19 | CASSTSGQTYGYTF
TRBV27 | CASSLSGYTEAFF
TRBV5-1 | CASSLGGQGGYGYTF
TRBV5-5 | CASSSRGALYTDTQYF
TRBV11-2 | CASSPLSGEAFF
TRBV10-3 | CAISESAYSYNEQFF
TRBV11-3 | CASSRGTRGTEAFF
TRBV13 | CASSLIANPPDTQYF
TRBV7-2 | CASSLGPTGASVLTF
TRBV4-1 | CASSRGQAGAYEQYF
TRBV19 | CASSRSRAGTDTQYF
TRBV2 | CASGRATYYYF
TRBV7-9 | CASSLMVSTEAFF
TRBV19 | CASSRTLLTGGVSPLHF
TRBV5-6 | CASSFGRELGDEQFF